Listed below are T cell receptor beta chains from one sample, sequenced in a study of T cell clones after liver transplantation. This table comes from immunoSEQ multiplex PCR, and its TCRdb copy is limited to in-frame clones, with some not included. Seen here are about 33,000 clones, approximately 96% observed once, and the top ten hold 20% to 30%. The sequences come from CD8+ T cells from blood, collected 12 months after liver transplant. The receptors here all came from a human patient who received a liver transplant. The T cells may come from the graft donor. Each CDR3 is given with its conserved first and last residue. A D gene is named only where the DNA matches it firmly. The size entry is marked missing in some rows and otherwise reads once, few, many or a size class.

v_call,cdr3_length,d_call,clone_size,j_call,cdr3_aa,cdr3_nt
TRBV4-2,12,-,-,TRBJ2-1,CASSHWGNEQFF,TGTGCCAGCAGCCACTGGGGCAATGAGCAGTTCTTC
TRBV5-6,13,-,-,TRBJ1-3,CATSPGAGNTIYF,TGTGCCACGTCGCCCGGGGCTGGAAACACCATATATTTT
TRBV25-1,14,-,-,TRBJ2-7,CASSGRAPPYEQYF,TGTGCCAGCAGTGGGCGGGCGCCACCCTACGAGCAGTACTTC
TRBV2,14,-,-,TRBJ2-7,CAINLGASRYEQYF,TGTGCCATCAACCTAGGGGCTAGTAGGTACGAGCAGTACTTC
TRBV27,13,-,-,TRBJ2-7,CAVGGAKSYEQYF,TGTGCCGTTGGGGGCGCAAAATCCTACGAGCAGTACTTC
TRBV5-6,15,TRBD1,-,TRBJ1-5,CASSLGQGGNQPQHF,TGTGCCAGCAGCTTGGGACAGGGAGGGAATCAGCCCCAGCATTTT
TRBV7-9,13,-,once,TRBJ2-5,CASSLVPYETQYF,TGTGCCAGCAGCTTAGTCCCATACGAGACCCAGTACTTC
TRBV4-1,13,-,-,TRBJ1-1,CASSPGGGTEAFF,TGCGCCAGCAGCCCTGGGGGGGGAACTGAAGCTTTCTTT
TRBV10-1,13,-,-,TRBJ2-7,CASNSGPRDEQYF,TGCGCCAGCAACTCGGGACCCCGGGACGAGCAGTACTTC
TRBV28,13,-,-,TRBJ1-1,CASSFPPNTEAFF,TGTGCCAGCAGTTTCCCCCCGAACACTGAAGCTTTCTTT
TRBV18,13,TRBD2,-,TRBJ2-1,CASSPGGGNEQFF,TGTGCCAGCTCACCCGGGGGAGGGAATGAGCAGTTCTTC
TRBV7-9,14,TRBD1,-,TRBJ2-1,CASTPPGQGNEQFF,TGTGCCAGCACCCCTCCGGGACAGGGGAATGAGCAGTTCTTC
TRBV9,15,-,-,TRBJ2-2,CASSVGSGYTGELFF,TGTGCCAGCAGCGTAGGCAGCGGATACACCGGGGAGCTGTTTTTT
TRBV25-1,14,-,-,TRBJ1-3,CASSGTGSGNTIYF,TGTGCCAGCAGTGGAACAGGGTCAGGAAACACCATATATTTT
TRBV5-4,13,-,-,TRBJ1-1,CASSLDRATEAFF,TGTGCCAGCAGCTTGGACAGGGCGACTGAAGCTTTCTTT
TRBV9,13,TRBD1,-,TRBJ1-2,CASSVAGGYGYTF,TGTGCCAGCAGCGTAGCAGGGGGCTATGGCTACACCTTC
TRBV9,12,-,-,TRBJ2-2,CASSVEGGELFF,TGTGCCAGCAGCGTAGAGGGCGGGGAGCTGTTTTTT
TRBV7-9,14,-,-,TRBJ1-4,CASRREGRNEKLFF,TGTGCCAGCAGGCGAGAGGGGAGGAATGAAAAACTGTTTTTT
TRBV5-5,13,-,once,TRBJ2-7,CASSLLGAYEQYF,TGTGCCAGCAGCTTATTAGGCGCCTACGAGCAGTACTTC
TRBV7-9,15,-,-,TRBJ2-5,CASSSRDAQQETQYF,TGTGCCAGCAGCTCACGGGACGCCCAACAAGAGACCCAGTACTTC
TRBV5-1,14,-,once,TRBJ2-1,CASSSPASFNEQFF,TGCGCCAGCAGCTCCCCCGCAAGCTTTAATGAGCAGTTCTTC
TRBV11-2,16,TRBD1,-,TRBJ2-5,CASSRPRDSLQETQYF,TGTGCCAGCAGCCGCCCCCGGGACAGTCTACAAGAGACCCAGTACTTC
TRBV9,13,-,-,TRBJ2-7,CASSVAQGYEQYF,TGTGCCAGCAGCGTAGCTCAGGGTTACGAGCAGTACTTC
TRBV13,12,-,-,TRBJ2-5,CASSLEGETQYF,TGTGCCAGCAGCTTAGAGGGAGAGACCCAGTACTTC
TRBV13,15,TRBD2,-,TRBJ2-5,CASSPGTSGRKTQYF,TGTGCCAGCAGCCCCGGGACTAGCGGGAGGAAGACCCAGTACTTC